This TCR beta chain was documented in a study of cytomegalovirus exposure and HLA in healthy donors. Study conclusions and caveats: Of the V segments, some could not be distinguished, including TRBV6-2 and TRBV6-3, and were excluded. In an earlier analysis, most TCR beta V segments were productive about 87% or about 30% of the time.

The PCR employed 60 Vbeta primers together with 13 Jbeta primers. Assay used: immunoSEQ multiplex PCR; TCRdb lists only in-frame clones, some missing. This table holds under 150,000 clones, around three quarters found once. On this clone itself: The antigen remains unidentified.

CDR1 is WNHNN, CDR2 SYGVQD, per germline (reference sequence). This CDR3 is 16 amino acids long. V lost 3 bases, J lost 2 bases, and 6 bases stayed unmatched. The TCR was taken from a man aged 25 to 40 in good health and CMV-seronegative. The rearrangement links TRBV10-1 to TRBJ2-2, with 7 nucleotides matching TRBD1. The source material was PBMCs. The CDR3 nucleotides read TGCGCCAGCAGTGATTCCGGGACAGTTAACACCGGGGAGCTGTTTTTT. Translating gives CASSDSGTVNTGELFF.